The entry below describes one T cell receptor (beta chain). As yet, its antigen is unknown. The germline V and J ends were trimmed by 2 bases and 1 base, with 6 bases remaining between them. The CDR3 runs to 13 residues. CDR1 and CDR2 from the germline V gene are GTSNPN and SVGIG (reference sequence). The authors took blood RNA from unsorted whole blood and also extracted germline DNA. This record comes from a study of tumor-infiltrating lymphocytes in primary liver carcinoma. Study-wide context: Ranging in age from 30 to 69 years, the patients were men and women.

Study-wide results and limits: Paired tumor-adjacent and tumor-blood samples overlapped less than tumor region pairs did.

Starting from approximately 500 ng of total RNA, TCR beta cDNA was produced with a primer in the constant region. Library construction for TCR beta comprised three nested multiplex PCR rounds performed with slightly modified ARM-PCR. With TRBV1-TRBV30 forward primers and a C-beta reverse primer, the first two PCR rounds were run for about 10 cycles each. TCRdb fed the multiplex PCR reads into MiXCR, producing one record per CDR3 protein. The repertoire holds some 190,000 distinct CDR3 sequences, with 50% to 75% as singletons. The TCR sequence derives from a man between 35 and 55 years old with primary liver carcinoma and hepatitis B virus infection. The chain joins TRBV30 to TRBJ1-5, with D unclear. The specimen sequenced was peripheral blood. Here the CDR3 reads CAWSSGSNQPQHF. CDR3 DNA: TGTGCCTGGAGTTCGGGGAGCAATCAGCCCCAGCATTTT.